The T cell receptor (beta chain) under discussion was sequenced for a study of breast tumors, draining lymph nodes, adjacent tissues. Samples came from axillary lymph nodes draining the breast cancer. TCRdb re-called the multiplex PCR reads with MiXCR, one entry per CDR3 protein. The repertoire holds about 170,000 distinct CDR3 sequences, around 33% seen once, with roughly 3.8% in the top ten. Study-wide points: Findings are consistent with lymph node origin and intratumoral expansion of most tumor T cells. Compared with lymph nodes, tumors were less diverse; compared with nontumor tissue, more.

This clonotype was counted at least ten times. No antigen is known for it. The source of this sequence is a female donor with breast cancer. Some clones in this sample may be carry-over from other donors' samples. The sample was axillary lymph node tissue.

The DNA of the CDR3 is TGTGCCAGCAGTTTATATGCAACTTACAATGAGCAGTTCTTC. Encoded protein: CASSLYATYNEQFF. The chain uses TRBV27 and TRBJ2-1, with D uncertain. The length of the CDR3 is 14 residues. The V end lost 1 base, the J end lost 4 bases, and 8 bases lay between the germline ends. Germline CDR1 MNHEY, CDR2 SMNVEV (reference sequence).